This T cell receptor beta chain was found in a study of neurological immune-mediated disorders. Ten or more counts support this clonotype. This sample's time point: longitudinal time-point 2. Unsorted libraries were generated from 2 million PBMCs held at -80 degrees C. 5'RACE with 10-nucleotide random UMIs produced the cDNA. Using its own MiXCR run on the 5' RACE reads, TCRdb lists one record per CDR3 protein. The table has under 100,000 distinct CDR3 sequences, less than 15% seen once. Input material: PBMCs. The receptor was derived from a female donor with HTLV-1-associated myelopathy (HAM/TSP).

In nucleotides, the CDR3 is TGTGCCAGCAGTAAGCCCGGGGATACGCAGTATTTT. Amino acids: CASSKPGDTQYF. The chain uses TRBV2 and TRBJ2-3; D is ambiguous. The CDR3 is 12 residues long. V was clipped by 5 bases and J by 6 bases, with 9 bases between them. Per germline, CDR1 SNHLY and CDR2 FYNNEI.